This TCR beta chain was documented in a study of cytomegalovirus exposure and HLA in healthy donors. Overall study results and limits: The investigators catalogued 164 TCR beta chains as cytomegalovirus-associated. According to reports, the classifier identified cytomegalovirus status with high specificity and sensitivity.

V lost 0 bases and J 2 bases, leaving 14 bases between the germline ends. CDR3 size: 16 residues. Germline-derived CDR1 and CDR2 are SGHDN and FVKESK. Sequenced by immunoSEQ multiplex PCR; TCRdb stores in-frame clones only, minus some. The repertoire holds under 250,000 clones, with more than 75% as singletons. A word on this clone: Antigen unknown.

This clonotype was sampled from a man between 18 and 29 years old in good health and CMV-seronegative. This rearrangement joins TRBV14 to TRBJ2-7; D is possibly TRBD1 (6 bases). The sample was PBMCs. Here the CDR3 DNA reads TGTGCCAGCAGCCAAGAGTACGTGGACAGTACCTACGAGCAGTACTTC. Translation gives CASSQEYVDSTYEQYF.